This T cell receptor (beta chain) originates from a study of cytotoxic CD8 clonotypes in ibrutinib-treated CLL. Study conclusions and caveats: Patients with sustained remission and those progressing were sampled at differing times. Treatment left the uncommon public clonotypes either contracted or stable in frequency. Clonality rose at ibrutinib response and fell back toward baseline at progression.

This clone has only a few counts. What it binds is not known. Here immunoSEQ multiplex PCR was the method, and the copy in TCRdb shows in-frame clones only, minus some. The sample includes 200,000 or so clones, roughly 65% of them seen just once. The TCR beta libraries used around 2.2 micrograms of genomic DNA that came from cryopreserved PBMCs. Germline CDR1 and CDR2: SGHNT and YENEEA. Trimming pared 1 base from V and 9 bases from J, leaving 10 bases between. CDR3 size: 13 residues. This sequence originates from a human donor with chronic lymphocytic leukemia. The chain employs TRBV11-3 and TRBJ2-1; D is unclear. The sequenced sample was PBMCs, obtained after 12 months of ibrutinib treatment. CDR3 sequence: CASSLGSKGEQFF. The CDR3 DNA reads TGTGCCAGCAGCTTAGGTAGCAAGGGTGAGCAGTTCTTC.